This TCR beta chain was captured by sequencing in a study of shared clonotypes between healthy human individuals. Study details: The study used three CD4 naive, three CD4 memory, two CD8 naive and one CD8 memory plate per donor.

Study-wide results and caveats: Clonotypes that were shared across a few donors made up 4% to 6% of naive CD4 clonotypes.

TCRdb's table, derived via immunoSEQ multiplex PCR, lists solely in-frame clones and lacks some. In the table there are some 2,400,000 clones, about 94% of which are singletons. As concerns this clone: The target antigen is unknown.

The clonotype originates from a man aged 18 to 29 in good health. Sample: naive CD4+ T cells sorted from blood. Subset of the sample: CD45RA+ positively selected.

The CDR3 spells CASSMDNLGGNTIYF. Here the CDR3 DNA reads TGCGCCAGCAGCATGGACAACTTGGGCGGAAACACCATATATTTT. V and J are TRBV5-1 and TRBJ1-3, with D possibly matching TRBD1 (5 bases). Trimming removed 4 bases from V and 4 bases from J, with 15 bases in between. Germline V lookup: CDR1 SGHRS, CDR2 YFSETQ. The CDR3 has 15 amino acids.